This T cell receptor (beta chain) is drawn from a study of blood T cell repertoires in COVID-19 (dated by TCRdb to between 2020 and 2021). For the wider study: The collaborator samples originated in the United States, Italy and Spain and spanned the acute and convalescent phases of COVID-19. Deeply sampled blood TCRbeta repertoires from subjects exposed to, actively infected with, or recovered from COVID-19 were included in the dataset. The prospective study material was composed of cDNA or gDNA derived from T cells, B-cell-depleted T cells, or PBMCs. Nearly every sample came with metadata listing a de-identified subject ID, COVID-19 status, age in years and sex. A freely available public database, intended as a resource for researchers studying the immune response to SARS-CoV-2, is where the repertoires were released. Where available, HLA class I and class II types were obtained from metadata supplied by the sample provider rather than from assay-based typing. Samples were obtained from the ongoing ImmuneRACE study (first 160 participants) and from over 1,000 subjects provided by 6 global collaborators. Overall results and qualifications from the work: Clinical and demographic metadata were provided uncurated, with the amount varying by source and participant.

Details on this clone: It has no known antigen specificity. No base-level quality is on record; no much larger clone is a single base apart.

The immunoSEQ Assay, a bias-controlled multiplex PCR, was used to amplify TCRbeta CDR3 regions from genomic DNA. Regarding the original processing steps: The number of nucleated cells in each sample was estimated by amplification of reference gene primers within the assay. To quantify the absolute abundance of each unique TCRbeta CDR3 rearrangement, sequence reads were collapsed and filtered. For each sample, productive Simpson clonality was calculated as the square root of Simpson's diversity index across productive rearrangements. TCRdb mirrors the immuneACCESS table, restricted to in-frame sequences. Some clones are absent from its copies; in checked studies, under half trace to an unresolved V gene, and the reason for the others is unknown. V and J calls and clone size are those listed in that table; D and trimming were worked out from the DNA. The sample data list approximately 150,000 clones, and 75% to 85% of these were observed just once. Of the sample, approximately 3.5% falls within the top ten clones.

The V end gives up 2 bases and the J end 3 bases, leaving 6 bases in the junction not matched to a gene. The CDR3 runs 15 amino acids, cysteine and phenylalanine included. Of the read, only the CDR3 DNA is kept; its 45 bases are in frame from base 1. CDR1 and CDR2 are drawn from the germline V gene (reference sequence): SEHNR, FQNEAQ. A second Seattle source provided samples from volunteer blood donors who had recovered from COVID-19. Collaborating institutions collected whole blood in K2EDTA tubes following their own protocols. Collaborator samples were shipped for TCRbeta analysis as frozen whole blood, isolated PBMCs, or DNA extracted from either sample type.

The sequence came from a man between 70 and 80 years old who had recovered from COVID-19. The V and J genes are TRBV7-9 and TRBJ1-2; TRBD1 agrees with 7 junctional bases. Material: peripheral blood. The CDR3 is CASSLRGRGDYGYTF. The DNA sequence is as follows: TGTGCCAGCAGCTTACGTGGCAGGGGGGACTATGGCTACACCTTC.